This TCR beta chain comes out of a study of T cell repertoires in ileal Crohn's disease. Time point noted: neoterminal ileum biopsy at postoperative endoscopy, about 6 months after surgery. Libraries were prepared by immunoSEQ multiplex PCR; TCRdb keeps only in-frame clonotypes and omits some of them. The repertoire has about 13,000 clones, about 77% of them found once; the top ten carry roughly 4.8%. Germline CDR1 is MNHNS and CDR2 is SASEGT. Trimming stripped 6 bases from V and 5 bases from J, with 17 bases between. This CDR3 is built from 15 residues. The clonotype originates from an adult with Crohn's disease. The chain combines TRBV6-1 with TRBJ1-5; a weak D match, TRBD1 (6 bases). Material for sequencing was ileal tissue. CDR3 sequence: CASRPTDRTYQPQHF. The CDR3 DNA follows: TGTGCCAGCAGACCCACCGACAGGACCTATCAGCCCCAGCATTTT.